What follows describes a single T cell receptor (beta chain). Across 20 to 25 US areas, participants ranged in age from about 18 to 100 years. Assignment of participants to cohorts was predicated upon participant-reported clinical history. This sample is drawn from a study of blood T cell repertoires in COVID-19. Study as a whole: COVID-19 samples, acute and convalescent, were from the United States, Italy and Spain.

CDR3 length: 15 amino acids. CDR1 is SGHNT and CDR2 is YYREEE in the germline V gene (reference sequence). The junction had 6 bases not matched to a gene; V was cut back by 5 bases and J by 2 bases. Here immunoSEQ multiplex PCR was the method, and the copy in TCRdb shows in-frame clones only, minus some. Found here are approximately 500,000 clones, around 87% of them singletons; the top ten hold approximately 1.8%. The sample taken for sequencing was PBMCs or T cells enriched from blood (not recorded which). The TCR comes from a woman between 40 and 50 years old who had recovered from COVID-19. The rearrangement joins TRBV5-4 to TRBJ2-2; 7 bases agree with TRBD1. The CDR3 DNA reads TGTGCCAGCAGTCAAGGACAGGTCAACACCGGGGAGCTGTTTTTT. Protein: CASSQGQVNTGELFF.